The 18 T cell receptor beta chains below come from one sample, sequenced in a study of multiple sclerosis patients with progressive multifocal leukoencephalopathy. Measured with immunoSEQ multiplex PCR; TCRdb has only the in-frame clones, and not every one. Of 24,000 or so clones in the sample, less than 95% were seen once. As for time point: about a year of natalizumab therapy. Here the sequenced sample was PBMCs, taken from a patient treated with natalizumab. These receptors all come from a man aged 25 to 45 with multiple sclerosis.

This clone was seen only a few times. The chain employs TRBV18 and TRBJ2-2, with 12 bases lining up with TRBD2. CDR1 and CDR2 (germline): KGHSH, LQKENI. The CDR3 has 17 amino acids. Losses at the gene ends were 0 bases for V and 6 bases for J; bases not matched to a gene: 5. The CDR3 loop reads CASSPPGRLAGAGELFF. As DNA, the CDR3 is TGTGCCAGCTCACCACCGGGGCGACTAGCGGGAGCCGGGGAGCTGTTTTTT.

V and J are TRBV7-9 and TRBJ2-1; TRBD1 matches at 7 bases. The CDR3 extends over 15 amino acids. J lost 5 bases, V lost 2 bases, and 6 bases had no gene match. Germline lookup yields CDR1 SEHNR and CDR2 FQNEAQ (reference sequence). CDR3 residues: CASSLNRGAHNEQFF. The DNA of the CDR3 is TGTGCCAGCAGCTTAAACAGGGGCGCCCACAATGAGCAGTTCTTC.

V usage is TRBV5-6 and J usage is TRBJ2-4; the match to TRBD1 covers 7 bases. The CDR3 spans 17 residues. The V gene's germline CDR1 is SGHDT and CDR2 YYEEEE. Losses at the gene ends were 0 bases for V and 3 bases for J; bases not matched to a gene: 9. CDR3 loop: CASSLGRGLRGKNIQYF. In DNA, the CDR3 is TGTGCCAGCAGCTTGGGAAGGGGGCTACGAGGCAAAAACATTCAGTACTTC.

The chain recombines TRBV4-3 with TRBJ1-2; 7 nucleotides match TRBD1. Germline CDR1 and CDR2: LGHNA and YSLEER. Trimming cost V 0 bases and J 0 bases; bases outside gene matches: 10. This CDR3 comprises 18 residues. The CDR3, as DNA: TGCGCCAGCAGCCAAGACTATTACGGACAGGTAGCTAACTATGGCTACACCTTC. Amino acid sequence: CASSQDYYGQVANYGYTF.

This chain links TRBV6-1 with TRBJ1-2; TRBD1 aligns across 8 bases. Per germline, CDR1 MNHNS and CDR2 SASEGT. Trimming removed 10 bases from V and 3 bases from J; junction bases left unmatched: 7. The CDR3 sequence is 13 residues long. The CDR3 loop is CAIGQGVYYGYTF. CDR3 coding DNA: TGTGCCATCGGACAGGGCGTCTACTATGGCTACACCTTC.

The chain carries TRBV11-3 and TRBJ2-2, with 12 bases aligning to TRBD2. Germline CDR1 and CDR2: SGHNT and YENEEA. The CDR3 length is 17 residues. V trimming: 5 bases; J trimming: 2 bases; junction bases outside the gene matches: 6. CDR3: CASSRGLAGLNTGELFF. The CDR3 bases are TGTGCCAGCAGCCGAGGACTAGCGGGACTAAACACCGGGGAGCTGTTTTTT. The full variable domain, completed using reference TRBV11-3 and TRBJ2-2, is EAGVVQSPRYKIIEKKQPVAFWCNPISGHNTLYWYLQNLGQGPELLIRYENEEAVDDSQLPKDRFSAERLKGVDSTLKIQPAELGDSAVYLCASSRGLAGLNTGELFFGEGSRLTVL.

The gene calls are TRBV28 and TRBJ1-2, with D possibly TRBD1 on 5 matching bases. The CDR3 runs 12 residues. V shed 6 bases and J shed 4 bases, with 9 bases lying between them. From germline, CDR1 is MDHEN and CDR2 SYDVKM. CDR3 loop: CASSLGTYGYTF. The CDR3 DNA follows: TGTGCCAGCAGCCTCGGGACCTATGGCTACACCTTC.

The chain joins TRBV7-2 to TRBJ2-1; 8 positions agree with TRBD2. CDR1 and CDR2 from the germline V gene are SGHTA and FQGNSA. The length of the CDR3 is 15 residues. After removal of 1 base from V and 5 bases from J, the junction contained 4 bases not matched to a gene. DNA of the CDR3: TGTGCCAGCAGCTTAGTTATTAGCGGGAACAATGAGCAGTTCTTC. Amino acids: CASSLVISGNNEQFF.

The CDR3 DNA sequence: TGTGCCAGCAGCCTGGGATGGACTGAAGCTTTCTTT. Translation gives CASSLGWTEAFF. The chain couples TRBV5-5 to TRBJ1-1; D gene unclear. This CDR3 has 12 amino acids. Germline CDR1 and CDR2: SGHKS and YYEKEE (reference sequence). The V and J ends lost 4 bases and 5 bases respectively, with 9 bases between them. The full variable domain, completed using reference TRBV5-5 and TRBJ1-1, is DAGVTQSPTHLIKTRGQQVTLRCSPISGHKSVSWYQQVLGQGPQFIFQYYEKEERGRGNFPDRFSARQFPNYSSELNVNALLLGDSALYLCASSLGWTEAFFGQGTRLTVV.

The rearrangement links TRBV11-3 to TRBJ1-4, with 7 bases aligning to TRBD1. Per the germline V gene, CDR1 is SGHNT and CDR2 is YENEEA. The J segment lost 8 bases and the V segment lost 4 bases, leaving 7 bases of the junction unmatched. This CDR3 has 14 residues. The CDR3, as DNA: TGTGCCAGCAGCTATGACAGGGTTTGGGAAAAACTGTTTTTT. Its translation: CASSYDRVWEKLFF.

The chain employs TRBV18 and TRBJ2-1, with a possible D match to TRBD2 (6 bases). CDR3 size: 15 residues. Germline V gene lookup returns CDR1 KGHSH and CDR2 LQKENI. V lost 4 bases and J lost 7, with 17 bases in between. The CDR3 region has the DNA TGTGCCAGCTCACTTTATAGCGGCCTGGGGAATGAGCAGTTCTTC. Amino acids: CASSLYSGLGNEQFF. Supplemented by reference TRBV18 and TRBJ2-1, the full variable domain reads NAGVMQNPRHLVRRRGQEARLRCSPMKGHSHVYWYRQLPEEGLKFMVYLQKENIIDESGMPKERFSAEFPKEGPSILRIQQVVRGDSAAYFCASSLYSGLGNEQFFGPGTRLTVL.

The chain employs TRBV7-9 and TRBJ2-1; D tentatively reads TRBD1 or TRBD2 (5 bases each). V lost 5 bases to trimming and J lost 9 bases, with 11 bases between them. Germline loops: CDR1 SEHNR, CDR2 FQNEAQ (reference sequence). CDR3 length equals 12 residues. CDR3 amino acids: CASSRGLLEQFF. The CDR3 bases are TGTGCCAGCAGCCGGGGCCTGCTTGAGCAGTTCTTC.

This clone was recorded once. This chain links TRBV7-9 with TRBJ1-5; D is undetermined. Between the trimmed V and J ends, which lost 3 bases and 5 bases, there was a span of 5 bases. In germline, CDR1 is SEHNR, CDR2 FQNEAQ (reference sequence). The CDR3 runs to 12 residues. The CDR3 region is CASSLSYQPQHF. CDR3 sequence (DNA): TGTGCCAGCAGCTTGTCGTATCAGCCCCAGCATTTT.

This sequence joins TRBV14 and TRBJ1-2; D remains ambiguous. The germline V gene has CDR1 SGHDN and CDR2 FVKESK. The ends were cut back, 4 bases at V and 0 bases at J, with 9 bases in the middle. This CDR3 is built from 14 residues. CDR3: CASSPRETNYGYTF. The CDR3 DNA sequence: TGTGCCAGCAGCCCCCGGGAAACTAACTATGGCTACACCTTC.

This chain uses TRBV4-1 with TRBJ1-1; no definite D call. Germline V gene lookup returns CDR1 MGHRA and CDR2 YSYEKL. The CDR3 is 17 residues long. V lost 1 base to trimming and J lost 2 bases, with 17 bases between them. The chain's CDR3 is CASSQAVGIYPNTEAFF. In nucleotides, the CDR3 is TGCGCCAGCAGCCAAGCTGTGGGGATATACCCAAACACTGAAGCTTTCTTT.

Note on this clone: Relative to the germline gene, one junction end is altered; a read error may explain this. The chain couples TRBV19 to TRBJ1-1, with D perhaps matching TRBD1 (5 bases). CDR3 length: 14 amino acids. Germline CDR1 LNHDA, CDR2 SQIVND (reference sequence). This CDR3 reads CASNRGTLNTEAFF. CDR3 DNA: TGTGCAAGTAACCGGGGGACCCTGAACACTGAAGCTTTCTTT.

The rearrangement joins TRBV30 to TRBJ2-5, with 9 bases fitting TRBD1. CDR3 size: 13 residues. V lost 4 bases, J lost 10 bases, and 10 bases stayed unmatched. Germline CDR1 is GTSNPN and CDR2 is SVGIG (reference sequence). CDR3 DNA: TGTGCCTGGACTCAACGGCGACAGGGGGACCAGTACTTC. It is translated as CAWTQRRQGDQYF.

The chain carries TRBV4-3 and TRBJ2-2; 12 bases line up with TRBD2. Per germline, CDR1 LGHNA and CDR2 YSLEER. This CDR3 is built from 16 residues. Unmatched junction bases numbered 4, after V lost 2 bases and J lost 6 bases. CDR3 loop: CASSQPSGRAPGELFF. The CDR3 coding sequence is TGCGCCAGCAGCCAACCTAGCGGGAGGGCCCCCGGGGAGCTGTTTTTT.